The sample holds one count of the clone carrying this T cell receptor beta chain. What it binds is not known. Generated by immunoSEQ multiplex PCR, the TCRdb table keeps only in-frame clones and is missing some. Among about 40,000 clones listed, more than 70% were seen once. This specimen belongs to a study of radiotherapy plus CTLA-4 blockade in lung cancer. Whole-study results and caveats: The best predictor of response was reported to be early blood T cell clone dynamics, with interferon-beta. Tumor-derived TCR clones expanded in blood after radiotherapy plus ipilimumab.

The V end was cut by 5 bases, the J end by 0 bases, with 10 bases between. Germline CDR1 is SGHAT and CDR2 is FQNNGV. The CDR3 is made up of 15 amino acids. CTLA-4 blockade using ipilimumab, together with focal radiation, was received by patients with chemo-refractory metastatic non-small-cell lung cancer. The chain has TRBV11-2 and TRBJ1-4; weak D call: TRBD1 (6 bases). The sample was peripheral blood, taken from a patient treated with radiotherapy plus ipilimumab. The clonotype comes from a human donor with non-small cell lung cancer that progressed on radiotherapy plus ipilimumab. For the CDR3, the DNA is TGTGCCAGCAGCCCCCGGACAGCAACTAATGAAAAACTGTTTTTT. The encoded protein is CASSPRTATNEKLFF.